Following are 18 T cell receptor beta chains from one sample sequenced in a study of CD8 T cells in Susac syndrome. Reverse transcription used roughly 0.45 to 1 ug RNA and random hexamers. In TCRdb, the immunoSEQ multiplex PCR reads were re-called with MiXCR into one record per CDR3 protein. This sample has about 240,000 distinct CDR3 sequences, with about 95% found just once. The sequenced material came from CD4+ T cells from PBMCs. The receptor source for this set is a human donor with Susac syndrome.

The V call is TRBV11-3, the J call TRBJ1-2; 8 bases agree with TRBD1. The germline V gene encodes CDR1 SGHNT and CDR2 YENEEA. The CDR3 runs to 14 residues. The V segment lost 6 bases and the J segment 5 bases; nucleotides outside the gene matches: 8. CDR3 DNA sequence: TGTGCCAGCAGTTTATCGACAGGGGAGTATGGCTACACCTTC. Amino acid sequence: CASSLSTGEYGYTF.

The chain has TRBV2 and TRBJ2-3; TRBD1 agrees at 7 bases. Germline lookup yields CDR1 SNHLY and CDR2 FYNNEI. This CDR3 spans 14 amino acids. The ends lost 5 bases at V and 2 bases at J; junction bases unmatched: 4. The CDR3 sequence is CASSRDSFTDTQYF. The CDR3 DNA follows: TGTGCCAGCAGTCGGGACAGCTTCACAGATACGCAGTATTTT. The full variable domain, its missing parts supplied by reference TRBV2 and TRBJ2-3, is EPEVTQTPSHQVTQMGQEVILRCVPISNHLYFYWYRQILGQKVEFLVSFYNNEISEKSEIFDDQFSVERPDGSNFTLKIRSTKLEDSAMYFCASSRDSFTDTQYFGPGTRLTVL.

This chain links TRBV6-5 with TRBJ1-1; D remains ambiguous. Trimming removed 0 bases from V and 0 bases from J, with 5 bases in between. The CDR3 covers 14 residues. In germline, CDR1 is MNHEY, CDR2 SVGAGI. CDR3 sequence: CASSYSIVNTEAFF. The CDR3 nucleotides are TGTGCCAGCAGTTACTCGATTGTGAACACTGAAGCTTTCTTT.

The chain couples TRBV29-1 to TRBJ2-3; 7 nucleotides agree with TRBD2. There are 13 residues in the CDR3. Germline CDR1 SQVTM, CDR2 ANQGSEA. With V trimmed by 4 bases and J by 5 bases, 6 bases remained unmatched. CDR3 sequence: CSVGEGLRDTQYF. CDR3 coding DNA: TGCAGCGTTGGGGAGGGCCTCCGAGATACGCAGTATTTT.

This clonotype has only one observation. The V gene is TRBV24-1, the J gene TRBJ2-3; unclear D gene. Germline V CDR1 and CDR2: KGHDR, SFDVKD. The CDR3 spans 11 residues. With 9 bases removed from V and 6 bases from J, the gap between germline ends came to 9 bases. CDR3 protein: CATQSADTQYF. The CDR3 DNA is TGTGCCACCCAATCCGCGGATACGCAGTATTTT.

V gene TRBV19 combines with J gene TRBJ1-2; 7 positions agree with TRBD1. The CDR3 loop spans 14 amino acids. The trim removed 4 bases at V and 1 base at J, leaving 3 bases unmatched. Germline V gene data show CDR1 as LNHDA and CDR2 as SQIVND (reference sequence). The CDR3 protein is CASSRGQRNYGYTF. The CDR3 coding sequence is TGTGCCAGTAGTAGGGGACAGCGTAACTATGGCTACACCTTC.

The rearrangement joins TRBV20-1 to TRBJ2-1, with TRBD1 matching over 8 bases. The trim removed 5 bases at V and 5 bases at J, leaving 20 bases unmatched. The CDR3 has 18 residues. Germline values: CDR1 DFQATT, CDR2 SNEGSKA (reference sequence). CDR3 amino acids: CSAHPGLGQERTHNEQFF. The CDR3, as DNA: TGCAGTGCTCACCCCGGACTGGGACAGGAGAGGACCCACAATGAGCAGTTCTTC.

The chain combines TRBV20-1 with TRBJ2-1, with TRBD2 matching 9 bases. The CDR3 covers 15 residues. The germline CDR1 and CDR2 sequences are DFQATT and SNEGSKA (reference sequence). V trimming: 3 bases; J trimming: 6 bases; junction bases outside the gene matches: 9. As DNA, the CDR3 is TGCAGTGCTAGCCCGGGTCTAGCGGGATTCAATGAGCAGTTCTTC. Protein sequence: CSASPGLAGFNEQFF.

The chain recombines TRBV7-9 with TRBJ2-1, with 7 bases aligning to TRBD1. Trimming removed 7 bases from V and 2 bases from J; junction bases left unmatched: 11. This CDR3 contains 16 residues. Germline CDR1 is SEHNR and CDR2 is FQNEAQ (reference sequence). The CDR3 spells CASTSGVTGAYNEQFF. CDR3 in DNA: TGTGCCAGCACCTCAGGGGTCACAGGGGCCTACAATGAGCAGTTCTTC. Full variable domain (rest looked up from reference TRBV7-9 and TRBJ2-1): DTGVSQNPRHKITKRGQNVTFRCDPISEHNRLYWYRQTLGQGPEFLTYFQNEAQLEKSRLLSDRFSAERPKGSFSTLEIQRTEQGDSAMYLCASTSGVTGAYNEQFFGPGTRLTVL.

This rearrangement joins TRBV20-1 to TRBJ2-7, with D perhaps matching TRBD2 (6 bases). The CDR3 is made up of 13 amino acids. V gave up 2 bases and J gave up 2 bases, with 10 bases separating them. Germline V CDR1 and CDR2: DFQATT, SNEGSKA (reference sequence). The CDR3: CSARRAGPYEQYF. DNA for the CDR3: TGCAGTGCTAGAAGGGCGGGGCCCTACGAGCAGTACTTC.

The gene calls are TRBV20-1 and TRBJ2-5, with TRBD2 identical over 7 bases. CDR3 length: 15 residues. The V and J ends lost 4 bases and 5 bases, in that order; junction bases with no gene match: 13. Germline V gives CDR1 DFQATT, CDR2 SNEGSKA (reference sequence). CDR3 in DNA: TGCAGTGCTATTACTGGCTGGGAGGGCCGGGAGACCCAGTACTTC. The encoded protein is CSAITGWEGRETQYF.

This sequence joins TRBV7-3 and TRBJ2-7; TRBD1 matches at 8 bases. The V gene end was trimmed by 1 base and the J gene end by 4 bases; junction bases not matched to a gene: 6. The CDR3 is 15 residues long. CDR1 is SGHTA, CDR2 FQGTGA, per germline. The CDR3 DNA sequence: TGTGCCAGCAGCTTAAGCGGACAGGGTTTATACGAGCAGTACTTC. It yields the protein CASSLSGQGLYEQYF.

The J gene is TRBJ2-3, the V gene TRBV30, with 12 positions matching TRBD2. CDR1 is GTSNPN, CDR2 SVGIG, per germline (reference sequence). The CDR3 loop spans 15 amino acids. The CDR3 spells CALAGGPKGTDTQYF. CDR3 coding DNA: TGTGCTCTAGCGGGAGGGCCTAAGGGCACAGATACGCAGTATTTT.

The chain carries TRBV24-1 and TRBJ1-1, with a tentative D call TRBD1 (5 bases). Germline lookup yields CDR1 KGHDR and CDR2 SFDVKD. The ends were cut back, 7 bases at V and 1 base at J, with 15 bases in the middle. The CDR3 is 15 amino acids. This CDR3 is CATRRTKAGNTEAFF. The CDR3 nucleotides read TGTGCCACCAGAAGGACAAAAGCGGGGAACACTGAAGCTTTCTTT.

The rearrangement links TRBV30 to TRBJ2-1; TRBD2 matches 14 bases. The junction had 9 bases not matched to a gene; V was cut back by 5 bases and J by 0 bases. CDR1 GTSNPN and CDR2 SVGIG come from the germline V gene (reference sequence). CDR3 length: 18 amino acids. As DNA, the CDR3 is TGTGCCTGGCAGGCGGGACTAGCGGGAGTGGCCTCCTACAATGAGCAGTTCTTC. Protein sequence: CAWQAGLAGVASYNEQFF. The whole variable domain, filled in from reference TRBV30 and TRBJ2-1, reads SQTIHQWPATLVQPVGSPLSLECTVEGTSNPNLYWYRQAAGRGLQLLFYSVGIGQISSEVPQNLSASRPQDRQFILSSKKLLLSDSGFYLCAWQAGLAGVASYNEQFFGPGTRLTVL.

The chain couples TRBV30 to TRBJ1-2; tentative D call: TRBD1 (5 bases). The CDR3 has 13 amino acids. The germline V gene encodes CDR1 GTSNPN and CDR2 SVGIG (reference sequence). The germline V and J ends were trimmed by 2 bases and 0 bases, with 7 bases remaining between them. The CDR3 sequence is CAWSLGANYGYTF. The CDR3 coding sequence is TGTGCCTGGAGTTTGGGGGCTAACTATGGCTACACCTTC.

The chain carries TRBV20-1 and TRBJ2-3; tentatively, D is TRBD2 (6 bases). The CDR3 extends over 13 amino acids. V was pared by 5 bases and J by 11 bases, with 20 bases between. Per germline, CDR1 DFQATT and CDR2 SNEGSKA (reference sequence). The CDR3: CSAFRDSHLRQYF. The CDR3 region has the DNA TGCAGTGCTTTCCGGGACTCCCATTTGAGGCAGTATTTT.

This sequence joins TRBV5-1 and TRBJ1-1; D perhaps matches TRBD1 (5 bases). CDR1 SGHRS and CDR2 YFSETQ come from the germline V gene. Trimming removed 3 bases from V and 1 base from J, with 10 bases in between. This CDR3 contains 14 residues. The CDR3 loop is CASSWSGGNTEAFF. DNA of the CDR3: TGCGCCAGCAGCTGGAGCGGGGGGAACACTGAAGCTTTCTTT. The full variable domain, completed using reference TRBV5-1 and TRBJ1-1, is KAGVTQTPRYLIKTRGQQVTLSCSPISGHRSVSWYQQTPGQGLQFLFEYFSETQRNKGNFPGRFSGRQFSNSRSEMNVSTLELGDSALYLCASSWSGGNTEAFFGQGTRLTVV.